Listed below are T cell receptor beta chains from one sample, sequenced in a study of blood T cell repertoires in COVID-19. TCRdb's copy holds only in-frame clones and misses some; the assay was immunoSEQ multiplex PCR. The top ten hold around 2.9% of the sample, which has roughly 250,000 clones, around 81% seen once. The source material was peripheral blood. The receptors were gathered from a woman aged 55-75 years with active or convalescent COVID-19. Each CDR3 is given with its conserved first and last residue. A D gene is named only where the DNA matches it firmly. The size of a clone is reported for some rows only, either as once, few or many, or as a class for expanded clones.

TRBV7-2	.	TRBD2	TRBJ2-1	TGTGCCAGCAGCTTAGCGGGCGGGGGGGCAAGAAATGAGCAGTTCTTC	CASSLAGGGARNEQFF
TRBV6-5	.	TRBD2	TRBJ2-5	TGTGCCAGCAGTCCCGGGACTAGCGATGAGACCCAGTACTTC	CASSPGTSDETQYF
TRBV29-1	few	.	TRBJ2-3	TGCAGCGTTGAAGGCCAACAACAGGGCCTCCACACAGATACGCAGTATTTT	CSVEGQQQGLHTDTQYF
TRBV24-1	.	TRBD1	TRBJ2-2	TGTGCCACCAGTGATTCGAGGACAGGGGACACCGGGGAGCTGTTTTTT	CATSDSRTGDTGELFF
TRBV9	.	.	TRBJ2-3	TGTGCCAGCAGCCTATCGGAGGGGGATACGCAGTATTTT	CASSLSEGDTQYF
TRBV6-5	.	TRBD1	TRBJ2-2	TGTGCCAGCAGGGGACAGGGGATTAACACCGGGGAGCTGTTTTTT	CASRGQGINTGELFF
TRBV4-2	few	TRBD2	TRBJ2-4	TGTGCCAGCAGCCAAGCGCGGGGGGAAAACATTCAGTACTTC	CASSQARGENIQYF
TRBV14	.	.	TRBJ1-1	TGTGCCAGCAGCCAAGATCGGAACACTGAAGCTTTCTTT	CASSQDRNTEAFF
TRBV27	.	TRBD2	TRBJ2-3	TGTGCCGCAGGAGATTCGCGGGGGGGCACAGATACGCAGTATTTT	CAAGDSRGGTDTQYF
TRBV11-3	few	TRBD1	TRBJ1-1	TGTGCCAGCAGTTCGACAGGGGTGAACACTGAAGCTTTCTTT	CASSSTGVNTEAFF
TRBV9	.	TRBD1	TRBJ1-1	TGTGCCAGCAGCCCCCTTTATGAGGGGGCGACTGAAGCTTTCTTT	CASSPLYEGATEAFF
TRBV7-2	.	TRBD2	TRBJ2-5	TGTGCCAGCAGCTTTGGCGGGGGAGTCGGTGAGACCCAGTACTTC	CASSFGGGVGETQYF
TRBV10-3	.	.	TRBJ2-7	TGTGCCATCAGTGAGTCGGTGGGTACGAGGGAGCAGTACTTC	CAISESVGTREQYF
TRBV5-5	.	TRBD1	TRBJ1-1	TGTGCCAGCAGCTTGGAGGGGGACAGCCCGAACACTGAAGCTTTCTTT	CASSLEGDSPNTEAFF
TRBV10-3	.	TRBD2	TRBJ2-2	TGTGCCATCAGTGACCCGGGACTACTCACCGGGGAGCTGTTTTTT	CAISDPGLLTGELFF
TRBV29-1	.	TRBD1	TRBJ2-7	TGCAGCGTTGGCATACAGGGGACCCCCTACGAGCAGTACTTC	CSVGIQGTPYEQYF
TRBV5-1	.	TRBD1	TRBJ1-6	TGCGCCAGCAGCTCGCGACTCCAGGGGGCTCAAATTAGTTCACCCCTCCACTTT	CASSSRLQGAQISSPLHF
TRBV5-1	.	TRBD1	TRBJ2-3	TGCGCCAGCAGCCCGGGACAGGGTTTGGCAGATACGCAGTATTTT	CASSPGQGLADTQYF
TRBV6-5	.	TRBD1	TRBJ2-5	TGTGCCAGCAGTTACTTCGACAGGGGTTTTGGAGAGACCCAGTACTTC	CASSYFDRGFGETQYF
TRBV3-1/TRBV3-2	.	TRBD1	TRBJ1-1	TGTGCCAGCAGCCGACAGGGGGCCGGGAACACTGAAGCTTTCTTT	CASSRQGAGNTEAFF
TRBV3-1/TRBV3-2	.	.	TRBJ2-2	TGTGCCAGCAGCCGCTACGGGGGGCGGGACACCGGGGAGCTGTTTTTT	CASSRYGGRDTGELFF